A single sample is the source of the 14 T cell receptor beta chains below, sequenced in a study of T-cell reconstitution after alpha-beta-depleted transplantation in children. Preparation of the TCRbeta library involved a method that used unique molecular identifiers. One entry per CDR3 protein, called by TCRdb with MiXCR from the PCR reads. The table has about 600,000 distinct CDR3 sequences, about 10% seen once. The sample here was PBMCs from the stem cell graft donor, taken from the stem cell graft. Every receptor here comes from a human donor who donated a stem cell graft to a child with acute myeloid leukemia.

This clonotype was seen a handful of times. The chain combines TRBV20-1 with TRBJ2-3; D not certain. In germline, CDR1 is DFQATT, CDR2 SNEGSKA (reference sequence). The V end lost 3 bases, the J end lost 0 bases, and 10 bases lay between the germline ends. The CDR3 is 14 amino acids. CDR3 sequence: CSARRLTSTDTQYF. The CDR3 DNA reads TGCAGTGCTAGGCGGCTTACTAGCACAGATACGCAGTATTTT.

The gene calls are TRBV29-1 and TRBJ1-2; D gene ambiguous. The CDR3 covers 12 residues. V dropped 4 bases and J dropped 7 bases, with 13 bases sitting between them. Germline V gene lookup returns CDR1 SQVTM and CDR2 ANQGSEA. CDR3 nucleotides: TGCAGCGTTGTTAGGGAGTCCACTGGCTACACCTTC. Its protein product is CSVVRESTGYTF.

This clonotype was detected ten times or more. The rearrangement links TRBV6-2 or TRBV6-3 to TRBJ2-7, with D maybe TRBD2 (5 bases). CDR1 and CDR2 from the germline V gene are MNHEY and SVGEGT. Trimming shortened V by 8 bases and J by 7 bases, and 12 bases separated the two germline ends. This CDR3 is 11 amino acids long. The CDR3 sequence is CASRTAGEQYF. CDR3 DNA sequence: TGTGCCAGCCGGACTGCTGGGGAGCAGTACTTC.

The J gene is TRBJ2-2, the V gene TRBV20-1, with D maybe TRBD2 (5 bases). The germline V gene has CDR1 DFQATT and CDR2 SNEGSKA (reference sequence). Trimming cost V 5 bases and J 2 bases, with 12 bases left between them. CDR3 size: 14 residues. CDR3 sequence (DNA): TGCAGTGCTGGACGGACTGCAAACACCGGGGAGCTGTTTTTT. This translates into CSAGRTANTGELFF.

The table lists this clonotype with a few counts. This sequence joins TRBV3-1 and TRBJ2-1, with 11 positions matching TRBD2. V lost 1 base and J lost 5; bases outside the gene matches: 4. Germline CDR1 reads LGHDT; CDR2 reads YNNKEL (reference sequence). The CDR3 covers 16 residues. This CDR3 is CASSQVGSGRDNEQFF. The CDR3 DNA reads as TGTGCCAGCAGCCAAGTCGGTAGCGGGAGGGACAATGAGCAGTTCTTC.

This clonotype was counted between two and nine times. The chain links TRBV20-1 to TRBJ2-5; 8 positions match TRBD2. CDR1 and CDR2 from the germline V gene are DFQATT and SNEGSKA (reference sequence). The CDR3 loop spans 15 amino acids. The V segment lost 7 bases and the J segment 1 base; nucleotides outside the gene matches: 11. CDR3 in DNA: TGCAGTGGTCCTTTAGGGACTAGGACCCAAGAGACCCAGTACTTC. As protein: CSGPLGTRTQETQYF.

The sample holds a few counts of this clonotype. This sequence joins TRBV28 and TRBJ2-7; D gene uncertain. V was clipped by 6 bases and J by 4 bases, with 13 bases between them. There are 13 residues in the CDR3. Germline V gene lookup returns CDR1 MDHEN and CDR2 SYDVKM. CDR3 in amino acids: CASRTSSIYEQYF. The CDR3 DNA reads TGTGCCAGCAGAACATCATCGATATACGAGCAGTACTTC.

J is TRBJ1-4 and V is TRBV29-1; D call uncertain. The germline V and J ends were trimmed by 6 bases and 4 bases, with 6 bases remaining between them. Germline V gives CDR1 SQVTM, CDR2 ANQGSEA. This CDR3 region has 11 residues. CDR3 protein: CSVQSNEKLFF. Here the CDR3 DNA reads TGCAGCGTGCAGAGTAATGAAAAACTGTTTTTT. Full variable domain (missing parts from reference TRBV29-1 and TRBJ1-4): SAVISQKPSRDICQRGTSLTIQCQVDSQVTMMFWYRQQPGQSLTLIATANQGSEATYESGFVIDKFPISRPNLTFSTLTVSNMSPEDSSIYLCSVQSNEKLFFGSGTQLSVL.

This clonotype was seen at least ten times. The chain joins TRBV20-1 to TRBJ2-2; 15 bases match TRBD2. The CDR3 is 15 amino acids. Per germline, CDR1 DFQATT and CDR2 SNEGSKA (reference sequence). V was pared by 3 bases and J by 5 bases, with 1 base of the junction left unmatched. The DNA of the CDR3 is TGCAGTGCTAGTGGGACTAGCGGGGGGACCGGGGAGCTGTTTTTT. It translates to CSASGTSGGTGELFF.

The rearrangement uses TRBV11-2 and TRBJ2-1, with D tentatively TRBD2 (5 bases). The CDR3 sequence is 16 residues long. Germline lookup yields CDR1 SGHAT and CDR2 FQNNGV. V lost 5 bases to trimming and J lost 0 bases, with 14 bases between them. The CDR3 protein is CASSNTSLPSYNEQFF. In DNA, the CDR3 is TGTGCCAGCAGCAACACTAGTCTCCCCTCCTACAATGAGCAGTTCTTC.

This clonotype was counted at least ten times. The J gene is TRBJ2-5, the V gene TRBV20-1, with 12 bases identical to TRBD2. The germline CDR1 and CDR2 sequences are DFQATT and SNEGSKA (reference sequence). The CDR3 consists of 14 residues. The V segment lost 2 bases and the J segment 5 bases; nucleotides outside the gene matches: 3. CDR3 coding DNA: TGCAGTGCTAGACTAGCGGGAGGGAGTGAGACCCAGTACTTC. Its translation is CSARLAGGSETQYF.

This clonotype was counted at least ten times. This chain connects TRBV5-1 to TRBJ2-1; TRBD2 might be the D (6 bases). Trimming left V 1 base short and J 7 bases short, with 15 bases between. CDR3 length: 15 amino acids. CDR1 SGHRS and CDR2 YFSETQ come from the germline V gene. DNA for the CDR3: TGCGCCAGCAGCTTGCGGCCTAGCGAGGGGAATGAGCAGTTCTTC. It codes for CASSLRPSEGNEQFF.

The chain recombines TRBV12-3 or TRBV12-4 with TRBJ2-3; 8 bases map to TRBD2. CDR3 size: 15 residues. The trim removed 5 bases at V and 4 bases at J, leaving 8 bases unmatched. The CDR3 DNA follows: TGTGCCAGCAGTCGACCAGCGGGAGTGTCAGATACGCAGTATTTT. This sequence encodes CASSRPAGVSDTQYF.

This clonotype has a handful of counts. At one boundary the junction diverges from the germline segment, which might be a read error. The CDR3 region has the DNA TGTGCTAGCAGACGGGGTTCCAATGAGCAGTTCTTC. Amino acids: CASRRGSNEQFF. The chain combines TRBV28 with TRBJ2-1, with D maybe TRBD2 (5 bases). From germline, CDR1 is MDHEN and CDR2 SYDVKM. The CDR3 consists of 12 residues.